Following are 23 T cell receptor beta chains from one sample sequenced in a study of blood T cell repertoires in COVID-19. TCRdb's table, derived via immunoSEQ multiplex PCR, lists solely in-frame clones and lacks some. Among about 300,000 clones listed, roughly 84% were seen once. The sample comprised peripheral blood. The receptor source for this set is a human donor with COVID-19, enrolled during active disease. The donor label of this sample is uncertain.

The chain has TRBV7-9 and TRBJ2-1; tentatively, D is TRBD2 (5 bases). The CDR3 runs 17 residues. Trimming took 1 base from V and 0 from J, leaving 13 bases between them. Germline-derived CDR1 and CDR2 are SEHNR and FQNEAQ (reference sequence). The CDR3: CASSLGRAYNSYNEQFF. CDR3 coding DNA: TGTGCCAGCAGCTTAGGGCGGGCGTACAACTCCTACAATGAGCAGTTCTTC.

The CDR3 loop is CATSDPSRDRGVDTQYF. In DNA form, the CDR3 reads TGTGCCACCAGTGATCCAAGCAGGGACAGGGGAGTAGATACGCAGTATTTT. This chain connects TRBV24-1 to TRBJ2-3; 10 bases fit TRBD1. From germline, CDR1 is KGHDR and CDR2 SFDVKD. J was trimmed by 5 bases and V by 3 bases; bases with no gene match: 10. This CDR3 spans 17 amino acids.

The CDR3 is CASSISLAGSGNTIYF. The CDR3 DNA sequence: TGTGCCAGTAGTATCTCCCTCGCAGGCTCTGGAAACACCATATATTTT. The chain couples TRBV19 to TRBJ1-3; D is ambiguous. V lost 3 bases and J lost 0, with 12 bases in between. CDR3 length: 16 amino acids. Germline V gives CDR1 LNHDA, CDR2 SQIVND (reference sequence).

The CDR3 region is CASSLWTGGYYEQYF. CDR3 in DNA: TGCGCCAGCAGTTTATGGACAGGGGGATACTACGAGCAGTACTTC. The gene calls are TRBV5-1 and TRBJ2-7; TRBD1 agrees at 10 bases. J was trimmed by 3 bases and V by 5 bases; bases with no gene match: 8. The CDR3 totals 15 residues. Germline assignment: CDR1 SGHRS and CDR2 YFSETQ.

CDR3 in DNA: TGTGCCAGCAGTTCCCAGCGGGAGTCGCATGAGCAGTTCTTC. It translates to CASSSQRESHEQFF. The chain uses TRBV11-3 and TRBJ2-1, with 8 nucleotides matching TRBD2. Trimming removed 6 bases from V and 8 bases from J; junction bases left unmatched: 9. This CDR3 contains 14 residues. Germline CDR1 and CDR2: SGHNT and YENEEA. Using reference TRBV11-3 and TRBJ2-1 for the parts outside the CDR3, the full variable domain is EAGVVQSPRYKIIEKKQPVAFWCNPISGHNTLYWYLQNLGQGPELLIRYENEEAVDDSQLPKDRFSAERLKGVDSTLKIQPAELGDSAVYLCASSSQRESHEQFFGPGTRLTVL.

The rearrangement joins TRBV5-6 to TRBJ2-6; 8 bases are a match to TRBD2. The CDR3 totals 19 residues. The V gene's germline CDR1 is SGHDT and CDR2 YYEEEE. Losses at the gene ends were 0 bases for V and 0 bases for J; bases not matched to a gene: 8. The CDR3 coding sequence is TGTGCCAGCAGCTTGGCCCTAGTAGCGGGACCCTCTGGGGCCAACGTCCTGACTTTC. Translated: CASSLALVAGPSGANVLTF.

This clone showed up just a few times. The genes are TRBV11-2 and TRBJ2-7, with 7 positions matching TRBD1. The ends lost 0 bases at V and 4 bases at J; junction bases unmatched: 9. The CDR3 covers 16 residues. Germline loops: CDR1 SGHAT, CDR2 FQNNGV. This CDR3 is CASSLEVGTALYEQYF. The CDR3 nucleotides read TGTGCCAGCAGCTTAGAAGTCGGGACAGCCCTATACGAGCAGTACTTC.

DNA of the CDR3: TGTGCCAGCAGGTCGGGGAATGAAAAACTGTTTTTT. Its protein is CASRSGNEKLFF. The V call is TRBV28, the J call TRBJ1-4; no definite D call. The CDR3 has 12 amino acids. In germline, CDR1 is MDHEN, CDR2 SYDVKM. The V and J ends lost 6 bases and 5 bases respectively, with 7 bases between them.

This clone has more than one count but fewer than ten. The J gene is TRBJ1-6, the V gene TRBV18; D is unresolved. The CDR3 is made up of 13 amino acids. V lost 2 bases to trimming and J lost 10 bases, with 9 bases between them. The V gene's germline CDR1 is KGHSH and CDR2 LQKENI. The CDR3 is CASSPEFNSPLHF. CDR3 nucleotides: TGTGCCAGCTCACCAGAGTTTAACTCACCCCTCCACTTT.

The CDR3 DNA sequence: TGTGCCAGCAGCTCTAGGGCGGGAGGTTCCTACGAGCAGTACTTC. Amino acid sequence: CASSSRAGGSYEQYF. This sequence joins TRBV13 and TRBJ2-7; the match to TRBD2 covers 8 bases. The junction had 6 bases not matched to a gene; V was cut back by 4 bases and J by 1 base. Per the germline V gene, CDR1 is PRHDT and CDR2 is FYEKMQ (reference sequence). The CDR3 extends over 15 amino acids.

This chain connects TRBV28 to TRBJ2-3, with D possibly TRBD2 on 5 matching bases. Germline V gene lookup returns CDR1 MDHEN and CDR2 SYDVKM. V was shortened by 3 bases and J by 2 bases, with 9 bases between the two germline ends. The CDR3 has 14 residues. The CDR3, as DNA: TGTGCCAGCAGTTTCAGCGGTATCACAGATACGCAGTATTTT. Its translation: CASSFSGITDTQYF.

The rearrangement joins TRBV7-9 to TRBJ1-2, with 8 bases lining up with TRBD1. V lost 5 bases, J lost 2 bases, and 10 bases stayed unmatched. CDR1 is SEHNR and CDR2 is FQNEAQ in the germline V gene (reference sequence). The CDR3 is made up of 16 amino acids. The CDR3 loop is CASSPDWTGQNYGYTF. The CDR3 DNA reads as TGTGCCAGCAGCCCAGATTGGACAGGGCAAAACTATGGCTACACCTTC.

This clone was detected once. The chain links TRBV18 to TRBJ2-7, with D unresolved. This CDR3 has 13 amino acids. With 2 bases removed from V and 4 bases from J, the gap between germline ends came to 9 bases. Germline V gene data show CDR1 as KGHSH and CDR2 as LQKENI. In DNA form, the CDR3 reads TGTGCCAGCTCACCAGGTCCCGGGTACGAGCAGTACTTC. As protein: CASSPGPGYEQYF.

The rearrangement links TRBV28 to TRBJ1-3, with D maybe TRBD1 (6 bases). This CDR3 is built from 17 residues. Germline assignment: CDR1 MDHEN and CDR2 SYDVKM. Trimming took 5 bases from V and 6 from J, leaving 23 bases between them. In DNA form, the CDR3 reads TGTGCCAGCAGTCGTTGGAACCCGAGGGGGGGAGAAAACACCATATATTTT. It is translated as CASSRWNPRGGENTIYF.

The chain carries TRBV11-2 and TRBJ2-2, with D maybe TRBD2 (5 bases). CDR1 and CDR2 from the germline V gene are SGHAT and FQNNGV. The CDR3 is made up of 14 amino acids. Trimming removed 7 bases from V and 7 bases from J, with 16 bases in between. The CDR3 spells CASIHLLRGGELFF. CDR3 sequence (DNA): TGTGCCAGCATACATCTTTTACGGGGCGGGGAGCTGTTTTTT.

The CDR3 spells CAWSPQGTQETQYF. The CDR3 DNA reads as TGTGCCTGGAGTCCACAGGGGACACAAGAGACCCAGTACTTC. The chain has TRBV30 and TRBJ2-5; 7 bases agree with TRBD1. The CDR3 is made up of 14 amino acids. From germline, CDR1 is GTSNPN and CDR2 SVGIG (reference sequence). V shed 2 bases and J 2 bases; nucleotides not matched to a gene: 5.

The V and J genes are TRBV11-3 and TRBJ1-1, with 9 bases identical to TRBD1. This CDR3 is 15 amino acids long. CDR1 and CDR2 from the germline V gene are SGHNT and YENEEA. J lost 4 bases, V lost 5 bases, and 8 bases had no gene match. CDR3 sequence: CASSANRGQGTEAFF. CDR3 sequence (DNA): TGTGCCAGCAGCGCAAACAGGGGGCAGGGCACTGAAGCTTTCTTT.

Here the CDR3 reads CASSQDFLNTGELFF. CDR3 nucleotides: TGCGCCAGCAGCCAAGACTTCCTGAACACCGGGGAGCTGTTTTTT. J is TRBJ2-2 and V is TRBV4-3; no reliable D call. Germline assignment: CDR1 LGHNA and CDR2 YSLEER. Trimming removed 0 bases from V and 1 base from J, with 6 bases in between. CDR3 length: 15 amino acids.

The chain employs TRBV3-1 (or the pseudogene TRBV3-2) and TRBJ2-7, with 8 nucleotides matching TRBD2. J gave up 0 bases and V 4 bases, and 5 bases lay outside the gene matches. Germline values: CDR1 LGHDT, CDR2 YNNKEL (reference sequence). This CDR3 contains 15 residues. The CDR3 protein is CASSPALAGSYEQYF. The CDR3 DNA reads TGTGCCAGCAGCCCCGCCCTAGCGGGCTCCTACGAGCAGTACTTC.

This clone was counted ten times or more. The J gene is TRBJ1-4, the V gene TRBV19, with no clear D. The CDR3 is made up of 12 amino acids. Trimming removed 6 bases from V and 8 bases from J, with 10 bases in between. Germline-derived CDR1 and CDR2 are LNHDA and SQIVND (reference sequence). For the CDR3, the DNA is TGTGCCAGTAGGCTACGGGAAGAAAAACTGTTTTTT. It translates to CASRLREEKLFF.

This clone was observed a handful of times. The chain is built from TRBV28 and TRBJ1-2; TRBD1 aligns across 10 bases. Germline V CDR1 and CDR2: MDHEN, SYDVKM. The CDR3 is 15 residues long. The V segment lost 6 bases and the J segment 8 bases; nucleotides outside the gene matches: 12. CDR3: CASSPTLTGGRGYTF. CDR3 DNA sequence: TGTGCCAGCAGCCCCACCTTGACAGGGGGCAGAGGCTACACCTTC.

The chain uses TRBV19 and TRBJ1-5, with 7 bases matching TRBD1. J gave up 0 bases and V 6 bases, and 11 bases lay outside the gene matches. CDR1 is LNHDA, CDR2 SQIVND, per germline (reference sequence). The CDR3 sequence is 17 residues long. Here the CDR3 DNA reads TGTGCCAGTAGCCCGGGACAGAATTTTTATAGCAATCAGCCCCAGCATTTT. Translating it yields CASSPGQNFYSNQPQHF. The full variable domain, rest sourced from reference TRBV19 and TRBJ1-5, is DGGITQSPKYLFRKEGQNVTLSCEQNLNHDAMYWYRQDPGQGLRLIYYSQIVNDFQKGDIAEGYSVSREKKESFPLTVTSAQKNPTAFYLCASSPGQNFYSNQPQHFGDGTRLSIL.

The V and J genes are TRBV28 and TRBJ1-5, with D possibly being TRBD1 (6 bases). The germline gives CDR1 MDHEN, CDR2 SYDVKM. V dropped 6 bases and J dropped 1 base, with 16 bases sitting between them. The length of the CDR3 is 16 residues. The CDR3 reads CASRPSAGASNQPQHF. The CDR3 DNA reads as TGTGCCAGCAGACCATCCGCGGGGGCAAGCAATCAGCCCCAGCATTTT.